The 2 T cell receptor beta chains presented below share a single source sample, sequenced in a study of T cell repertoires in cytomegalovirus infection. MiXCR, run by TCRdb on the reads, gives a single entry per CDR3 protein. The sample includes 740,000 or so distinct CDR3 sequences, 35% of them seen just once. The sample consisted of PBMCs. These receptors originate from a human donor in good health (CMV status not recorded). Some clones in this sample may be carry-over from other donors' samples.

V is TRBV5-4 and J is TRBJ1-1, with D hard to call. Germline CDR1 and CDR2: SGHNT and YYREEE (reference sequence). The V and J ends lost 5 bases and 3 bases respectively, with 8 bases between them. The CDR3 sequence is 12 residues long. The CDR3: CASSDPYTEAFF. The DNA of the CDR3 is TGTGCCAGCAGTGACCCTTACACTGAAGCTTTCTTT.

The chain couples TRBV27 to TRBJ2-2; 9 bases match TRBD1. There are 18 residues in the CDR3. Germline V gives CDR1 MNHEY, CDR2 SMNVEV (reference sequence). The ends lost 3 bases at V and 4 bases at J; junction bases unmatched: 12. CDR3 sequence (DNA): TGTGCCAGCAGTTTGGATGGCGGGACAGGGACCCTCACCGGGGAGCTGTTTTTT. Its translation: CASSLDGGTGTLTGELFF.